These 23 T cell receptor beta chains share one sample of origin, sequenced in a study of blood T cell repertoires in COVID-19. Assay: immunoSEQ multiplex PCR; the TCRdb copy retains only in-frame clones and omits some. The data show about 260,000 clones, with 75% to 90% seen just once and about 1.4% held by the top ten. Sample: peripheral blood. These receptors were obtained from a woman in her thirties or forties who had recovered from COVID-19.

This clone has more than one count but fewer than ten. J is TRBJ1-6 and V is TRBV7-9; D gene ambiguous. The V end lost 3 bases, the J end lost 11 bases, and 11 bases lay between the germline ends. The CDR3 sequence is 13 residues long. In germline, CDR1 is SEHNR, CDR2 FQNEAQ (reference sequence). The CDR3 loop is CASSFNERTPLHF. The CDR3 coding sequence is TGTGCCAGCAGCTTTAATGAGCGGACACCCCTCCACTTT.

The chain joins TRBV2 to TRBJ1-2; 8 positions agree with TRBD1. Germline V gene data show CDR1 as SNHLY and CDR2 as FYNNEI. This CDR3 spans 14 amino acids. Unmatched junction bases numbered 3, after V lost 6 bases and J lost 0 bases. The CDR3: CASRGTGPNYGYTF. In DNA form, the CDR3 reads TGTGCCAGCAGAGGGACAGGACCTAACTATGGCTACACCTTC.

The chain carries TRBV7-8 and TRBJ2-7; a weak D match, TRBD1 (5 bases). The germline gives CDR1 SGHVS, CDR2 FQNEAQ. The CDR3 length is 15 residues. With 4 bases removed from V and 3 bases from J, the gap between germline ends came to 16 bases. CDR3 nucleotides: TGTGCCAGCAGCTCTCAGGGCAGGGCCCTCTACGAGCAGTACTTC. Translating gives CASSSQGRALYEQYF.

The rearrangement links TRBV5-1 to TRBJ2-7, with 10 bases fitting TRBD2. The CDR3 totals 15 residues. Looked up from germline, CDR1 is SGHRS and CDR2 is YFSETQ. V dropped 4 bases and J dropped 1; count of bases not matched to a gene: 5. This chain's CDR3 is CASSRGTSESYEQYF. CDR3 in DNA: TGCGCCAGCAGCCGCGGGACTAGCGAGTCCTACGAGCAGTACTTC.

This rearrangement joins TRBV6-5 to TRBJ2-3; TRBD1 agrees at 9 bases. The CDR3 is 14 amino acids. Germline-derived CDR1 and CDR2 are MNHEY and SVGAGI. V was clipped by 4 bases and J by 8 bases; unmatched bases: 7. The CDR3 DNA is TGTGCCAGCAGTTCCGGGACAGGGATGGTTACGCAGTATTTT. It specifies CASSSGTGMVTQYF.

J is TRBJ2-1 and V is TRBV11-2, with 7 bases fitting TRBD1. The ends lost 5 bases at V and 7 bases at J; junction bases unmatched: 17. The CDR3 spans 17 residues. Germline-derived CDR1 and CDR2 are SGHAT and FQNNGV. The CDR3 sequence is CASSTTSPTGSGNEQFF. CDR3 sequence (DNA): TGTGCCAGCAGCACGACATCCCCGACAGGGAGTGGGAATGAGCAGTTCTTC.

There are a few counts of this clone. The V gene is TRBV3-1 (or the pseudogene TRBV3-2), the J gene TRBJ2-5, with no clear D. Trimming took off 1 base at V and 4 bases at J, with 10 bases between the two ends. In germline, CDR1 is LGHDT, CDR2 YNNKEL (reference sequence). CDR3 length: 14 residues. The CDR3, as DNA: TGTGCCAGCAGCCAAGGAGCATATGGAGAGACCCAGTACTTC. It encodes CASSQGAYGETQYF.

The chain carries TRBV3-1 (or the pseudogene TRBV3-2) and TRBJ2-3; D might be TRBD2 (6 bases). Germline CDR1 reads LGHDT; CDR2 reads YNNKEL (reference sequence). Deletions cut 1 base from V and 2 bases from J, with 13 bases between. This CDR3 has 16 residues. CDR3 bases: TGTGCCAGCAGCCAAGTTGGAGGGCGCTACACAGATACGCAGTATTTT. It is translated as CASSQVGGRYTDTQYF.

The chain employs TRBV4-2 and TRBJ1-2, with TRBD1 as a possible D gene (5 bases). The CDR3 runs 13 residues. With 2 bases removed from V and 8 bases from J, the gap between germline ends came to 12 bases. Germline V lookup: CDR1 LGHNA, CDR2 YNFKEQ. CDR3 protein: CASSQTGTRGYTF. In DNA, the CDR3 is TGTGCCAGCAGCCAAACCGGGACTAGGGGCTACACCTTC.

J is TRBJ2-1 and V is TRBV5-1, with D perhaps TRBD1 (6 bases). Germline lookup yields CDR1 SGHRS and CDR2 YFSETQ. Trimming left V 0 bases short and J 9 bases short, with 10 bases between. The CDR3 sequence is 13 residues long. CDR3 loop: CASSLEGQIEQFF. In DNA, the CDR3 is TGCGCCAGCAGCTTGGAGGGACAAATTGAGCAGTTCTTC.

In DNA form, the CDR3 reads TGTGCCAGCAGCCAACCACAGGGGGGCACTGAAGCTTTCTTT. Its translation is CASSQPQGGTEAFF. The rearrangement uses TRBV4-2 and TRBJ1-1, with 8 bases identical to TRBD1. V lost 2 bases to trimming and J lost 4 bases; unmatched junction nucleotides: 3. There are 14 residues in the CDR3. The V gene's germline CDR1 is LGHNA and CDR2 YNFKEQ.

The rearrangement links TRBV7-6 to TRBJ2-5, with TRBD1 matching over 10 bases. Germline loops: CDR1 SGHVS, CDR2 FNYEAQ. Trimming at V came to 5 bases and at J to 1 base, leaving 16 bases not matched to a gene. CDR3 length: 19 amino acids. CDR3 sequence: CASSPKTFGTGATQETQYF. The CDR3 region has the DNA TGTGCCAGCAGCCCGAAAACCTTCGGGACAGGGGCTACCCAAGAGACCCAGTACTTC.

The chain employs TRBV2 and TRBJ2-2; 12 positions agree with TRBD2. The germline V gene has CDR1 SNHLY and CDR2 FYNNEI. J gave up 4 bases and V 4 bases, and 7 bases lay outside the gene matches. The CDR3 is 17 amino acids. This CDR3 is CASSARLAGGSTGELFF. The CDR3 DNA reads as TGTGCCAGCAGTGCCCGTCTAGCGGGGGGGTCCACCGGGGAGCTGTTTTTT. The full variable domain, in which reference TRBV2 and TRBJ2-2 provide the parts outside the CDR3, is EPEVTQTPSHQVTQMGQEVILRCVPISNHLYFYWYRQILGQKVEFLVSFYNNEISEKSEIFDDQFSVERPDGSNFTLKIRSTKLEDSAMYFCASSARLAGGSTGELFFGEGSRLTVL.

The chain has TRBV11-3 and TRBJ2-7; D is undetermined. The germline V gene encodes CDR1 SGHNT and CDR2 YENEEA. V was pared by 1 base and J by 7 bases, with 14 bases between. The CDR3 is 14 residues long. CDR3 loop: CASSLVGRSKEQYF. In DNA form, the CDR3 reads TGTGCCAGCAGCTTAGTGGGCAGGTCGAAGGAGCAGTACTTC. The full variable domain, its missing parts supplied by reference TRBV11-3 and TRBJ2-7, is EAGVVQSPRYKIIEKKQPVAFWCNPISGHNTLYWYLQNLGQGPELLIRYENEEAVDDSQLPKDRFSAERLKGVDSTLKIQPAELGDSAVYLCASSLVGRSKEQYFGPGTRLTVT.

The chain is built from TRBV6-5 and TRBJ2-3, with TRBD2 as a possible D gene (5 bases). V was shortened by 2 bases and J by 1 base, with 7 bases between the two germline ends. Germline V gives CDR1 MNHEY, CDR2 SVGAGI. This CDR3 comprises 14 residues. In DNA form, the CDR3 reads TGTGCCAGCAGTTACGCGGAGGGCACAGATACGCAGTATTTT. This encodes CASSYAEGTDTQYF.

This chain connects TRBV27 to TRBJ1-1; 7 bases fit TRBD1. Germline CDR1 reads MNHEY; CDR2 reads SMNVEV (reference sequence). Trimming cost V 5 bases and J 9 bases; bases outside gene matches: 6. The CDR3 covers 12 residues. In nucleotides, the CDR3 is TGTGCCAGCAGTCTAAGACAGGGAAAAGCTTTCTTT. It translates to CASSLRQGKAFF.

The chain combines TRBV19 with TRBJ2-7; D call uncertain. Per germline, CDR1 LNHDA and CDR2 SQIVND (reference sequence). V dropped 0 bases and J dropped 8 bases, with 5 bases sitting between them. The CDR3 consists of 11 residues. This CDR3 reads CASSIDRQQYF. The DNA for the CDR3 is TGTGCCAGTAGTATAGACAGGCAGCAGTACTTC.

This clone has only a few counts. The chain has TRBV5-4 and TRBJ1-1, with a possible D match to TRBD1 (6 bases). Deletions cut 0 bases from V and 1 base from J, with 10 bases between. The CDR3 covers 15 residues. Germline CDR1 reads SGHNT; CDR2 reads YYREEE (reference sequence). This CDR3 is CASSLAARGNTEAFF. The DNA of the CDR3 is TGTGCCAGCAGCTTGGCCGCCAGGGGGAACACTGAAGCTTTCTTT.

The chain recombines TRBV6-6 with TRBJ2-7; maybe TRBD2 (5 bases). This CDR3 comprises 14 residues. The germline V gene encodes CDR1 MNHNY and CDR2 SVGAGI (reference sequence). The V and J ends lost 6 bases and 9 bases respectively, with 21 bases between them. The CDR3 DNA sequence: TGTGCCAGCAGCAGGCAGTCACTAGAACCCGGGCAGTACTTC. Translation: CASSRQSLEPGQYF.

The chain joins TRBV7-2 to TRBJ1-2; D perhaps matches TRBD1 (6 bases). V was pared by 5 bases and J by 4 bases, with 17 bases between. This CDR3 is built from 15 residues. CDR1 and CDR2 from the germline V gene are SGHTA and FQGNSA. This CDR3 is CASSPRQAQSYGYTF. The CDR3 bases are TGTGCCAGCAGCCCCCGACAGGCTCAAAGCTATGGCTACACCTTC.

This rearrangement joins TRBV5-1 to TRBJ2-5; D unresolved. Deletions cut 1 base from V and 0 bases from J, with 7 bases between. Germline V gene sequence: CDR1 SGHRS, CDR2 YFSETQ. The CDR3 is 14 amino acids. The CDR3 DNA sequence: TGCGCCAGCAGCTTGTCCCCCGACCAAGAGACCCAGTACTTC. Translated, it gives CASSLSPDQETQYF.

This chain uses TRBV28 with TRBJ1-1; a weak D match, TRBD1 (5 bases). The CDR3 is 13 residues long. Per germline, CDR1 MDHEN and CDR2 SYDVKM. V dropped 7 bases and J dropped 1 base, with 10 bases sitting between them. CDR3 nucleotide sequence: TGTGCCAGCAAACTTCAGGGGAACACTGAAGCTTTCTTT. This translates into CASKLQGNTEAFF.

This chain links TRBV7-2 with TRBJ2-7; 9 nucleotides line up with TRBD2. The junction had 4 bases not matched to a gene; V was cut back by 3 bases and J by 4 bases. Germline V gene sequence: CDR1 SGHTA, CDR2 FQGNSA. This CDR3 is built from 14 residues. This CDR3 is CASSFSAGGYEQYF. The CDR3 DNA reads TGTGCCAGCAGCTTCTCAGCGGGGGGTTACGAGCAGTACTTC.